The clone carrying this T cell receptor (beta chain) was detected a few times. This entry is derived from a study of T cells after yellow fever vaccination. Trimming shortened V by 5 bases and J by 7 bases, and 12 bases separated the two germline ends. The CDR3 has 13 amino acids. TCR cDNA was made by 5'RACE template switching, adding a universal primer site and UMIs. MiXCR, run by TCRdb on the 5' RACE reads, gives a single entry per CDR3 protein. The profile covers 450,000 to 550,000 distinct CDR3 sequences, with 21% appearing a single time and about 15% taken by the ten largest. The specimen was PBMCs, collected 20 to 25 days after the first yellow fever vaccination. The receptor's source is a young man who received the YFV17D yellow fever vaccine. This sequence joins TRBV12-3 or TRBV12-4 and TRBJ2-1; D is unresolved. The CDR3 region is CASSNSAGNEQFF. In DNA form, the CDR3 reads TGTGCCAGCAGTAATTCGGCCGGGAATGAGCAGTTCTTC.